This TCR beta chain derives from a study of CD8 T cells in ankylosing spondylitis. General study results and limits: CD8+ disease-linked clones were present at relatively low frequencies in blood. Made up of several highly homologous variants, a TCR beta motif appeared characteristic of ankylosing spondylitis blood. Enrichment of disease-linked clones was reportedly significant in matched ankylosing spondylitis synovial fluid.

This clonotype was recorded a few times. Its antigen is still unknown. The CDR3 sequence is 15 residues long. Germline CDR1 and CDR2: MNHEY and SMNVEV (reference sequence). V was cut by 0 bases and J by 2 bases, with 11 bases left in between. Quantitative 5'-RACE with molecular barcodes generated TCR beta libraries. MiXCR, applied by TCRdb to the 5' RACE reads, yields one record per CDR3 protein. The table shows approximately 220,000 distinct CDR3 sequences, with about a sixth occurring only once. The sample was blood, either unsorted or a sorted T cell fraction (not recorded which). The origin of this receptor is a male donor with ankylosing spondylitis. The chain is built from TRBV27 and TRBJ2-7; a weak D match, TRBD1 (6 bases). The CDR3 nucleotides read TGTGCCAGCAGTTTATCGATACAGGGCCCCTACGAGCAGTACTTC. It codes for CASSLSIQGPYEQYF.